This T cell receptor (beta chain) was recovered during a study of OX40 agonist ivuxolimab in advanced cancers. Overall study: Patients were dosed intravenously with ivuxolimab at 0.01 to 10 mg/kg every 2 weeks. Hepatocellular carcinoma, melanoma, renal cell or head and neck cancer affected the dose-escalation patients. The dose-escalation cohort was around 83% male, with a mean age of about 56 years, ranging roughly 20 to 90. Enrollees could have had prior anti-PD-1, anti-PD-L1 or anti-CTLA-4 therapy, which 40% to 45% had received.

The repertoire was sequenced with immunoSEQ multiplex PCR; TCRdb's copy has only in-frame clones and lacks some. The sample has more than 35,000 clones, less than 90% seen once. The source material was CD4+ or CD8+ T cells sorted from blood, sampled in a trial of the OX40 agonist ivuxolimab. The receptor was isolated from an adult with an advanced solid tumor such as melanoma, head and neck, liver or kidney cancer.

In nucleotides, the CDR3 is TGTGCCAGCAATGACGGAACTAGCTTTAGAGATACGCAGTATTTT. It is translated as CASNDGTSFRDTQYF. The chain uses TRBV28 and TRBJ2-3, with D possibly matching TRBD2 (6 bases). The CDR3 extends over 15 amino acids. Germline V gene sequence: CDR1 MDHEN, CDR2 SYDVKM. Trimming removed 7 bases at V and 5 bases at J, with 19 bases between.